Listed here are 2 T cell receptor beta chains from one sample, sequenced in a study of shared clonotypes between healthy human individuals. The repertoire was sequenced with immunoSEQ multiplex PCR; TCRdb's copy has only in-frame clones and lacks some. The sample lists 1,500,000 or so clones, just under 99% occurring once. Sequencing used naive CD4+ T cells sorted from blood. Described subset: CD45RA+ positively selected. These receptors were taken from a man aged 30-40 years in good health.

Remarks on this clone: The sample holds other DNA sequences that translate to the same CDR3. The chain employs TRBV11-2 and TRBJ2-7, with a possible D match to TRBD1 (5 bases). Germline V CDR1 and CDR2: SGHAT, FQNNGV. This CDR3 region has 12 residues. Between the trimmed V and J ends, which lost 2 bases and 7 bases, there was a span of 9 bases. CDR3 residues: CASSLQGWEQYF. In DNA, the CDR3 is TGTGCCAGCAGCTTACAGGGATGGGAGCAGTACTTC. Complete variable domain (other parts from reference TRBV11-2 and TRBJ2-7): EAGVAQSPRYKIIEKRQSVAFWCNPISGHATLYWYQQILGQGPKLLIQFQNNGVVDDSQLPKDRFSAERLKGVDSTLKIQPAKLEDSAVYLCASSLQGWEQYFGPGTRLTVT.

V is TRBV25-1 and J is TRBJ2-5; D is unclear. The CDR3 is 11 amino acids. Germline lookup yields CDR1 MGHDK and CDR2 SYGVNS. Trimming pared 6 bases from V and 9 bases from J, leaving 11 bases between. The CDR3 DNA follows: TGTGCCAGCAGCGCCGAAATGGCCCAGTACTTC. Its protein product is CASSAEMAQYF.